This is a list of T cell receptor beta chains from one sample in a study of blood T cells in healthy people across ages. TCRdb fed the 5' RACE reads into MiXCR, producing one record per CDR3 protein. The table includes under 1,100,000 distinct CDR3 sequences, under 30% detected once. The same sample was also used in a study of T cells of mothers and their children.

The specimen sequenced was blood. The receptors were sampled from a girl aged 2 to 9 in good health. The CDR3 runs from the conserved cysteine through the conserved F or W. The order of the fields is J gene, D gene, V gene, clone size, CDR3 DNA, CDR3 protein. D genes are given only for firm matches. Size is stated for part of the rows, as once, few or many counts, or as a class when the clone is expanded.

J: TRBJ2-1
D: NA
V: TRBV29-1
size: NA
DNA: TGCAGCGTTGAAGATTCTTCTAGAACCCACAATGAGCAGTTCTTC
CDR3: CSVEDSSRTHNEQFF

J: TRBJ2-1
D: TRBD2
V: TRBV4-2
size: few
DNA: TGTGCCAGCAGCCAAGAGGGCAGCGGGGGTGGATACAATGAGCAGTTCTTC
CDR3: CASSQEGSGGGYNEQFF

J: TRBJ2-3
D: NA
V: TRBV9
size: NA
DNA: TGTGCCAGCAGCGTTTCCGGGGCCCCAGATACGCAGTATTTT
CDR3: CASSVSGAPDTQYF

J: TRBJ2-7
D: NA
V: TRBV2
size: NA
DNA: TGTGCCAGCAGTGAAGGTTTTTGGAGGACAGCGGGAAGGTACGAGCAGTACTTC
CDR3: CASSEGFWRTAGRYEQYF

J: TRBJ2-5
D: TRBD2
V: TRBV11-1
size: NA
DNA: TGTGCCAGCAGCTTTGATCAGCGGGGAGAGACCCAGTACTTC
CDR3: CASSFDQRGETQYF

J: TRBJ1-2
D: NA
V: TRBV7-9
size: NA
DNA: TGTGCCAGCAGCTTAGCGAGGCCAGGGGCTAACTATGGCTACACCTTC
CDR3: CASSLARPGANYGYTF

J: TRBJ1-2
D: NA
V: TRBV6-2/TRBV6-3
size: NA
DNA: TGTGCCAGCAGTGCCCAACTGGGGGCAGACTATGGCTACACCTTC
CDR3: CASSAQLGADYGYTF

J: TRBJ2-3
D: TRBD2
V: TRBV27
size: NA
DNA: TGTGCCAGCATAGGCGGGGGGGGCACAGATACGCAGTATTTT
CDR3: CASIGGGGTDTQYF

J: TRBJ2-1
D: TRBD2
V: TRBV13
size: few
DNA: TGTGCCAGCAGCTTCTGGACTAGCGGGAGCTCCTACAATGAGCAGTTCTTC
CDR3: CASSFWTSGSSYNEQFF

J: TRBJ2-7
D: NA
V: TRBV28
size: few
DNA: TGTGCCAGCTCAATAGGGGGTAAAACCTACGAGCAGTACTTC
CDR3: CASSIGGKTYEQYF

J: TRBJ2-5
D: TRBD2
V: TRBV2
size: few
DNA: TGTGCCAGCAGGGGGACTAGCGGAGAGACCCAGTACTTC
CDR3: CASRGTSGETQYF

J: TRBJ2-2
D: NA
V: TRBV6-2/TRBV6-3
size: NA
DNA: TGTGCCAGCAGTGCAGGCCTAGGCACCGGGGAGCTGTTTTTT
CDR3: CASSAGLGTGELFF

J: TRBJ2-2
D: NA
V: TRBV7-6
size: NA
DNA: TGTGCCAGCAGGTGGACGCCCCAGGGGGAGCTGTTTTTT
CDR3: CASRWTPQGELFF

J: TRBJ2-5
D: TRBD2
V: TRBV4-1
size: NA
DNA: TGCGCCAGCAGCCAAGATATCCGCTTAGCGGGAGAAGAGCAGTACTTC
CDR3: CASSQDIRLAGEEQYF

J: TRBJ2-5
D: TRBD1
V: TRBV5-1
size: many
DNA: TGCGCCAGCACGGACAGGACGAAGGCGACCCAGTACTTC
CDR3: CASTDRTKATQYF

J: TRBJ2-2
D: TRBD1
V: TRBV6-2/TRBV6-3
size: few
DNA: TGTACCAGCAGGACGACCGGGACAGGGGGCCCCACCGGGGAGCTGTTTTTT
CDR3: CTSRTTGTGGPTGELFF

J: TRBJ2-1
D: NA
V: TRBV29-1
size: NA
DNA: TGCAGCGTTGCCCCCGGGGGACGGCAGTTCTTC
CDR3: CSVAPGGRQFF

J: TRBJ1-2
D: NA
V: TRBV28
size: many
DNA: TGTGCCAGCAGTGTAATAGGGGGAGGCTACACCTTC
CDR3: CASSVIGGGYTF

J: TRBJ2-7
D: NA
V: TRBV5-1
size: NA
DNA: TGCGCCAGCGGCGTCAACAGGGTTGCGGCCTACGAGCAGTACTTC
CDR3: CASGVNRVAAYEQYF

J: TRBJ1-4
D: NA
V: TRBV29-1
size: NA
DNA: TGCAGCGTTGAGGACAGAGGGGCTAGTGAAAAACTGTTTTTT
CDR3: CSVEDRGASEKLFF

J: TRBJ2-1
D: NA
V: TRBV20-1
size: NA
DNA: TGCAGTGCTAGAAAGCTGGGCCAGGGAATCCATGAGCAGTTCTTC
CDR3: CSARKLGQGIHEQFF

J: TRBJ1-5
D: TRBD1
V: TRBV28
size: few
DNA: TGTGCCAGCAGCAACCTAGGACAGGGGGGATCTCAGCCCCAGCATTTT
CDR3: CASSNLGQGGSQPQHF

J: TRBJ2-3
D: NA
V: TRBV20-1
size: once
DNA: TGCAGTGCTCCAATAATGACAGCGCCAACAGATACGCAGTATTTT
CDR3: CSAPIMTAPTDTQYF

J: TRBJ2-7
D: NA
V: TRBV3-1
size: NA
DNA: TGTGCCAGCAGCCAAGATATGGGAGGTTATCGAGGCGAGCAGTACTTC
CDR3: CASSQDMGGYRGEQYF

J: TRBJ1-5
D: TRBD1
V: TRBV6-6
size: few
DNA: TGTGCCAGCAGTCCTTGGACAGGGTATAGCAATCAGCCCCAGCATTTT
CDR3: CASSPWTGYSNQPQHF

J: TRBJ1-4
D: NA
V: TRBV5-1
size: NA
DNA: TGCGCCAGCAGCTTGGCCGGATCCTTAACTAATGAAAAACTGTTTTTT
CDR3: CASSLAGSLTNEKLFF

J: TRBJ1-3
D: NA
V: TRBV3-1
size: NA
DNA: TGTGCCAGCAGCCGCCTCAGCAGGGAGAACACCATATATTTT
CDR3: CASSRLSRENTIYF

J: TRBJ1-1
D: NA
V: TRBV20-1
size: NA
DNA: TGCAGTGCTCCCCGGACAGCGAACACTGAAGCTTTCTTT
CDR3: CSAPRTANTEAFF

J: TRBJ2-7
D: TRBD2
V: TRBV4-1
size: few
DNA: TGCGCCAGCAGCCACAGACTAGCGGATAACTACGAGCAGTACTTC
CDR3: CASSHRLADNYEQYF

J: TRBJ2-3
D: NA
V: TRBV3-1
size: NA
DNA: TGTGCCAGCAGCTCGATTCCCTCGGGAACACCCTTGCAGTATTTT
CDR3: CASSSIPSGTPLQYF

J: TRBJ2-3
D: TRBD1
V: TRBV5-5
size: NA
DNA: TGTGCCAGCAGCTCTACAGGGGCTGGAGGCACAGATACGCAGTATTTT
CDR3: CASSSTGAGGTDTQYF

J: TRBJ2-3
D: NA
V: TRBV4-2
size: few
DNA: TGTGCCAGCAGCCAAGATGTAGCGGAGTCGCAGTATTTT
CDR3: CASSQDVAESQYF

J: TRBJ2-5
D: NA
V: TRBV7-2
size: NA
DNA: TGTGCCAGCAGCTCTTTGGGGAGAGAGAAAGAGACCCAGTACTTC
CDR3: CASSSLGREKETQYF

J: TRBJ2-1
D: TRBD2
V: TRBV15
size: few
DNA: TGTGCCACCAGCAGAGAGGCGGGAGTAGTAGATGAGCAGTTCTTC
CDR3: CATSREAGVVDEQFF

J: TRBJ2-7
D: NA
V: TRBV4-1
size: NA
DNA: TGTGCCAGCAGCCAAGATCGGGTTGGGGTTTACGAGCAGTACTTC
CDR3: CASSQDRVGVYEQYF

J: TRBJ2-5
D: TRBD2
V: TRBV7-3
size: NA
DNA: TGTGCCAGCAGCCCCACCCAGGCGGGGGGCCAAGAGACCCAGTACTTC
CDR3: CASSPTQAGGQETQYF

J: TRBJ2-7
D: NA
V: TRBV28
size: NA
DNA: TGTGCCAATCTTTCCGACGGACCTCTTACCTACGAGCAGTACTTC
CDR3: CANLSDGPLTYEQYF

J: TRBJ2-3
D: TRBD1
V: TRBV5-6
size: NA
DNA: TGTGCCAGCAGCCAAGACAGGGGCCTCACAGATACGCAGTATTTT
CDR3: CASSQDRGLTDTQYF

J: TRBJ1-4
D: TRBD1
V: TRBV12-3/TRBV12-4
size: NA
DNA: TGTGCCAGCAGTTTAACGGGACAGGGGTCTGAAAAACTGTTTTTT
CDR3: CASSLTGQGSEKLFF

J: TRBJ1-3
D: NA
V: TRBV29-1
size: NA
DNA: TGCAGCGGGACCTCAGCCGCTCTAAACACCATATATTTT
CDR3: CSGTSAALNTIYF

J: TRBJ1-2
D: NA
V: TRBV20-1
size: few
DNA: TGCAGTGCCCCCGACCTGCCGGGGGGCTACACCTTC
CDR3: CSAPDLPGGYTF

J: TRBJ2-7
D: TRBD2
V: TRBV20-1
size: NA
DNA: TGCAGTGCTATGGTAGCGGGAGGATACGAGCAGTACTTC
CDR3: CSAMVAGGYEQYF

J: TRBJ2-3
D: TRBD2
V: TRBV6-4
size: NA
DNA: TGTGCCAGCAGTGAGGGACTAGCGGGAGGGCCAGATACGCAGTATTTT
CDR3: CASSEGLAGGPDTQYF

J: TRBJ2-7
D: NA
V: TRBV7-9
size: NA
DNA: TGTGCCAGCAGCAGCCGACATTTCTACGAGCAGTACTTC
CDR3: CASSSRHFYEQYF

J: TRBJ2-3
D: NA
V: TRBV9
size: few
DNA: TGTGCCAGCAACGATGGACAGAGCACAGATACGCAGTATTTT
CDR3: CASNDGQSTDTQYF

J: TRBJ2-7
D: NA
V: TRBV5-6
size: NA
DNA: TGTGCCAGCAGCTTCAGGCAAAAGGCCTACGAGCAGTACTTC
CDR3: CASSFRQKAYEQYF

J: TRBJ2-1
D: NA
V: TRBV6-6
size: NA
DNA: TGTGCCAGCAGTTACCCGGGCTCCTTCTACAATGAGCAGTTCTTC
CDR3: CASSYPGSFYNEQFF

J: TRBJ1-4
D: NA
V: TRBV29-1
size: few
DNA: TGCAGCGTGACCTCGGGTGGGATGGAAAAACTGTTTTTT
CDR3: CSVTSGGMEKLFF

J: TRBJ2-7
D: NA
V: TRBV20-1
size: NA
DNA: TGCAGTGCTAGAGACCGGGCCACCTCCTACGAGCAGTACTTC
CDR3: CSARDRATSYEQYF

J: TRBJ2-5
D: NA
V: TRBV6-1
size: NA
DNA: TGTGCCAGCAGCCCTCCGGGGTACCCAACTATGAAGACCCAGTACTTC
CDR3: CASSPPGYPTMKTQYF

J: TRBJ2-5
D: NA
V: TRBV4-3
size: NA
DNA: TGCGCCAGCAGCCAAGAAAGAGGGCCACTAATTGAGACCCAGTACTTC
CDR3: CASSQERGPLIETQYF

J: TRBJ1-4
D: NA
V: TRBV3-1
size: NA
DNA: TGTGCCAGCACGGGGGGAGCCTTTGAAAAACTGTTTTTT
CDR3: CASTGGAFEKLFF

J: TRBJ1-1
D: NA
V: TRBV7-6
size: few
DNA: TGTGCCAGCAGCTTCCGGGGGGCGCGAGGTGAAGCTTTCTTT
CDR3: CASSFRGARGEAFF

J: TRBJ1-1
D: NA
V: TRBV12-3/TRBV12-4
size: few
DNA: TGTGCCAGCACCAATGGAGGGTTGAACACTGAAGCTTTCTTT
CDR3: CASTNGGLNTEAFF

J: TRBJ2-7
D: TRBD2
V: TRBV6-1
size: NA
DNA: TGTGCCAGCAGAGAAGTATCGAGCGGGAGGTACGAGCAGTACTTC
CDR3: CASREVSSGRYEQYF

J: TRBJ2-3
D: NA
V: TRBV7-9
size: NA
DNA: TGTGCCAGCAGCCCTCCGGGACAAGAGACAGATACGCAGTATTTT
CDR3: CASSPPGQETDTQYF

J: TRBJ2-5
D: NA
V: TRBV2
size: NA
DNA: TGTGCCAGCAGTCGACAGGTGGCCAGGGAGACCCAGTACTTC
CDR3: CASSRQVARETQYF

J: TRBJ2-7
D: NA
V: TRBV20-1
size: NA
DNA: TGCAGTGCTAGAACTGAAACTAACCCCTACGAGCAGTACTTC
CDR3: CSARTETNPYEQYF